This T cell receptor beta chain was documented in a study of blood T cell repertoires in COVID-19. Study-level information: Nucleic acid was either cDNA or gDNA, and it came from T cells, B-cell-depleted T cells, or PBMCs.

Some clones are missing from TCRdb's copy, which holds only in-frame ones; the method was immunoSEQ multiplex PCR. The sample contains some 420,000 clones, approximately 90% of which appear only once. Participants, about 18 to 90 years old, spanned around 26 US areas. In Cohort 3, a recovered donor had either two negative PCRs, clearance, or symptom resolution. To note about this clone: Other DNA sequences of this sample code for an identical CDR3.

This CDR3 is built from 14 residues. Trimming took 4 bases from V and 3 from J; bases not matched to a gene: 2. Looked up from germline, CDR1 is SGHTA and CDR2 is FQGTGA. The sequencing sample was made of PBMCs or T cells enriched from blood (not recorded which). This receptor was taken from a man in his thirties or forties who had recovered from COVID-19. The chain has TRBV7-3 and TRBJ2-2; TRBD2 matches at 7 bases. In DNA form, the CDR3 reads TGTGCCAGCAGCTCGGGACTACACACCGGGGAGCTGTTTTTT. It encodes CASSSGLHTGELFF.